The clone carrying this T cell receptor (beta chain) was picked up a small number of times. Random hexamers were used to reverse transcribe the RNA input (about 0.45 to 1 ug). A multiplex approach, immunoSEQ multiplex PCR, amplified TCR beta CDR3 across 54 Vbeta and 13 Jbeta. TCRdb processed the immunoSEQ multiplex PCR reads anew with MiXCR; each CDR3 protein has one entry. The repertoire holds roughly 200,000 distinct CDR3 sequences, under 97% seen once, with approximately 0.088% in the top ten. This sample stems from a study of CD8 T cells in Susac syndrome. The CDR3 length is 14 residues. Germline assignment: CDR1 MNHNS and CDR2 SASEGT. V lost 4 bases, J lost 5 bases, and 11 bases lay in between.

Specimen: CD4+ T cells from PBMCs. The receptor comes from a human donor with multiple sclerosis. V is TRBV6-1 and J is TRBJ2-2; no firm D call. CDR3 region: CASSARIRTGELFF. The CDR3 DNA follows: TGTGCCAGCAGTGCCCGGATCCGAACCGGGGAGCTGTTTTTT.